Following are 31 T cell receptor beta chains from one sample sequenced in a study of response to subunit inactivated influenza vaccine. TCRdb fed the RT-PCR reads into MiXCR, producing one record per CDR3 protein. The sample carries about 240,000 distinct CDR3 sequences, about 12% recorded once. The material was non-naive T cells sorted from PBMCs, obtained 14 to 15 days before vaccination. The receptor set was obtained from a man in his fifties or sixties who received an inactivated influenza vaccine.

V usage is TRBV6-5 and J usage is TRBJ2-7; D is undetermined. V was cut by 6 bases and J by 3 bases, with 6 bases left in between. CDR3 length: 11 residues. The germline V gene has CDR1 MNHEY and CDR2 SVGAGI. This chain's CDR3 is CASRLRYEQYF. In DNA form, the CDR3 reads TGTGCCAGCAGACTTCGCTACGAGCAGTACTTC.

This chain uses TRBV5-4 with TRBJ2-1, with TRBD2 identical over 9 bases. The germline V gene encodes CDR1 SGHNT and CDR2 YYREEE (reference sequence). V shed 6 bases and J 3 bases; nucleotides not matched to a gene: 10. The CDR3 runs 16 residues. CDR3 residues: CASIPPGSGSYNEQFF. The DNA for the CDR3 is TGTGCCAGCATCCCGCCGGGTAGCGGGAGCTACAATGAGCAGTTCTTC.

This clonotype has more than one count but fewer than ten. This chain joins TRBV7-2 and TRBJ1-5; D not certain. Between the trimmed V and J ends, which lost 5 bases and 3 bases, there was a span of 2 bases. From germline, CDR1 is SGHTA and CDR2 FQGNSA. This CDR3 has 11 residues. The CDR3 bases are TGTGCCAGCAGCAACAATCAGCCCCAGCATTTT. Amino acids: CASSNNQPQHF.

This clonotype has ten or more counts. The chain combines TRBV6-1 with TRBJ1-4; no definite D call. The CDR3 loop spans 13 amino acids. The V end was cut by 5 bases, the J end by 8 bases, with 12 bases between. The germline CDR1 and CDR2 sequences are MNHNS and SASEGT. CDR3 sequence reads: CASSINSGEKLFF. CDR3 nucleotide sequence: TGTGCCAGCAGTATCAACAGTGGGGAAAAACTGTTTTTT.

V gene TRBV7-8 combines with J gene TRBJ2-7, with a tentative D call TRBD2 (6 bases). CDR1 is SGHVS, CDR2 FQNEAQ, per germline. The CDR3 has 14 amino acids. Trimming removed 4 bases at V and 3 bases at J, with 13 bases between. The CDR3 region has the DNA TGTGCCAGCAGCTCCCCAAAGGGAGGCTACGAGCAGTACTTC. Translated: CASSSPKGGYEQYF. The complete variable domain, with remaining parts taken from reference TRBV7-8 and TRBJ2-7, reads GAGVSQSPRYKVAKRGQDVALRCDPISGHVSLFWYQQALGQGPEFLTYFQNEAQLDKSGLPSDRFFAERPEGSVSTLKIQRTQQEDSAVYLCASSSPKGGYEQYFGPGTRLTVT.

This clonotype has ten or more counts. V usage is TRBV12-3 or TRBV12-4 and J usage is TRBJ1-5; 8 nucleotides align to TRBD1. There are 16 residues in the CDR3. The V gene end was trimmed by 5 bases and the J gene end by 1 base; junction bases not matched to a gene: 7. Here the CDR3 DNA reads TGTGCCAGCAGTCTCGATAGGACAGGGAGCAATCAGCCCCAGCATTTT. Translated: CASSLDRTGSNQPQHF.

This clonotype was detected ten times or more. The gene calls are TRBV7-2 and TRBJ1-1; tentatively, D is TRBD1 (5 bases). V lost 5 bases and J lost 5, with 18 bases in between. The CDR3 runs 15 residues. CDR1 and CDR2 from the germline V gene are SGHTA and FQGNSA. The CDR3 here is CASSLTGRGSTEAFF. In nucleotides, the CDR3 is TGTGCCAGCAGCCTAACAGGTAGGGGTTCGACTGAAGCTTTCTTT.

Comments on this clonotype: The junction departs from the called germline gene at one end, perhaps through a read error. The V gene is TRBV20-1, the J gene TRBJ2-7; 11 nucleotides align to TRBD2. This CDR3 comprises 16 residues. CDR1 and CDR2 (germline): DFQATT, SNEGSKA (reference sequence). CDR3 sequence (DNA): TGCTGTGCTAGAGACCCGCTTAGCGGGAGGGGCTACGAGCAGTACTTC. This translates into CCARDPLSGRGYEQYF.

This clonotype was seen many times. V gene TRBV9 combines with J gene TRBJ2-5, with D hard to call. The CDR3 length is 14 residues. Looked up from germline, CDR1 is SGDLS and CDR2 is YYNGEE. Trimming cost V 4 bases and J 1 base, with 11 bases left between them. The CDR3 protein is CASSPPGVQETQYF. CDR3 DNA: TGTGCCAGCAGCCCCCCTGGGGTCCAAGAGACCCAGTACTTC.

This clonotype occurred a few times. The chain is built from TRBV10-3 and TRBJ2-7; the D gene could be TRBD1 or TRBD2 (5 bases each). The V gene's germline CDR1 is ENHRY and CDR2 SYGVKD. The CDR3 contains 14 residues. V lost 6 bases to trimming and J lost 5 bases, with 17 bases between them. CDR3 sequence (DNA): TGTGCCATCAGCGCCGGGACCCTGTCCGACGAGCAGTACTTC. It is translated as CAISAGTLSDEQYF.

This clonotype was recorded a few times. The chain links TRBV7-6 to TRBJ2-4; 10 nucleotides align to TRBD1. Trimming took 5 bases from V and 1 from J; bases not matched to a gene: 8. There are 17 residues in the CDR3. CDR1 SGHVS and CDR2 FNYEAQ come from the germline V gene. CDR3 amino acids: CASSQGQGIVAKNIQYF. CDR3 DNA sequence: TGTGCCAGCAGCCAGGGACAGGGGATCGTGGCCAAAAACATTCAGTACTTC.

This clonotype occurred a few times. The rearrangement links TRBV9 to TRBJ2-1; D is perhaps TRBD2 (5 bases). From germline, CDR1 is SGDLS and CDR2 YYNGEE. Trimming removed 0 bases from V and 1 base from J, with 11 bases in between. The CDR3 consists of 16 residues. CDR3 nucleotide sequence: TGTGCCAGCAGCGTAGGAGGACTCCCTTCCTACAATGAGCAGTTCTTC. Its protein is CASSVGGLPSYNEQFF.

The table lists this clonotype with a few counts. The J gene is TRBJ2-5, the V gene TRBV12-3 or TRBV12-4; 10 positions match TRBD1. J lost 4 bases, V lost 5 bases, and 10 bases had no gene match. This CDR3 has 16 amino acids. CDR3 sequence: CASSISGTGVGETQYF. DNA for the CDR3: TGTGCCAGCAGTATATCCGGGACAGGGGTTGGAGAGACCCAGTACTTC.

This clonotype was seen a handful of times. V and J are TRBV19 and TRBJ1-6, with 9 bases aligning to TRBD1. The V gene end was trimmed by 7 bases and the J gene end by 9 bases; junction bases not matched to a gene: 7. This CDR3 region has 14 residues. The germline V gene encodes CDR1 LNHDA and CDR2 SQIVND (reference sequence). This CDR3 is CASNPGQGFSPLHF. In DNA form, the CDR3 reads TGTGCCAGTAACCCGGGACAGGGTTTTTCACCCCTCCACTTT.

The table lists this clonotype with a few counts. The chain employs TRBV27 and TRBJ1-4; no reliable D call. The CDR3 consists of 14 residues. Trimming took off 5 bases at V and 8 bases at J, with 15 bases between the two ends. In germline, CDR1 is MNHEY, CDR2 SMNVEV (reference sequence). CDR3 residues: CASSPDWEREKLFF. The CDR3 region has the DNA TGTGCCAGCAGTCCGGACTGGGAGCGAGAAAAACTGTTTTTT.

This clonotype appeared a few times. CDR3 sequence: CASSPAPTGVPEQFF. In DNA, the CDR3 is TGTGCCAGCTCACCAGCCCCGACAGGCGTCCCGGAGCAGTTCTTC. The chain employs TRBV18 and TRBJ2-1, with D perhaps matching TRBD1 (6 bases). Germline V gives CDR1 KGHSH, CDR2 LQKENI. The CDR3 is made up of 15 amino acids. V lost 2 bases to trimming and J lost 10 bases, with 18 bases between them. The whole variable domain, remainder taken from reference TRBV18 and TRBJ2-1, is NAGVMQNPRHLVRRRGQEARLRCSPMKGHSHVYWYRQLPEEGLKFMVYLQKENIIDESGMPKERFSAEFPKEGPSILRIQQVVRGDSAAYFCASSPAPTGVPEQFFGPGTRLTVL.

This clonotype was detected only a few times. The V and J genes are TRBV4-3 and TRBJ2-1; perhaps TRBD1 as D (6 bases). This CDR3 has 17 amino acids. From germline, CDR1 is LGHNA and CDR2 YSLEER. Trimming cost V 0 bases and J 0 bases, with 12 bases left between them. The chain's CDR3 is CASSQEGGTSSYNEQFF. In DNA form, the CDR3 reads TGCGCCAGCAGCCAAGAAGGGGGTACTAGCTCCTACAATGAGCAGTTCTTC.

V is TRBV5-1 and J is TRBJ2-3; 16 bases align to TRBD2. Germline-derived CDR1 and CDR2 are SGHRS and YFSETQ. There are 18 residues in the CDR3. Trimming removed 3 bases from V and 3 bases from J; junction bases left unmatched: 7. The CDR3 loop is CASSSGLAGGPGTDTQYF. The CDR3 DNA reads as TGCGCCAGCAGCTCGGGACTAGCGGGAGGGCCTGGTACAGATACGCAGTATTTT.

This clonotype was found a few times. J is TRBJ1-1 and V is TRBV2; no firm D call. The CDR3 contains 13 residues. Germline CDR1 SNHLY, CDR2 FYNNEI. Trimming took off 2 bases at V and 1 base at J, with 5 bases between the two ends. CDR3 bases: TGTGCCAGCAGTGAAACGGGGAACACTGAAGCTTTCTTT. The encoded protein is CASSETGNTEAFF.

Only a few counts were recorded for this clonotype. The gene calls are TRBV2 and TRBJ2-2, with D unclear. The CDR3 sequence is 18 residues long. The germline gives CDR1 SNHLY, CDR2 FYNNEI. V gave up 8 bases and J gave up 3 bases, with 25 bases separating them. The CDR3 reads CASGLGAHAVRDTGELFF. CDR3 nucleotide sequence: TGTGCCAGCGGCCTTGGCGCGCATGCCGTTCGGGACACCGGGGAGCTGTTTTTT.

This clonotype has ten or more counts. The chain has TRBV2 and TRBJ2-3, with 7 positions matching TRBD1. Germline values: CDR1 SNHLY, CDR2 FYNNEI. Trimming at V came to 6 bases and at J to 2 bases, leaving 8 bases not matched to a gene. This CDR3 is built from 15 residues. CDR3 DNA sequence: TGTGCCAGCAGGGTACAGGGGTCCCCCACAGATACGCAGTATTTT. As protein: CASRVQGSPTDTQYF.

This clonotype was seen at least ten times. This chain uses TRBV3-1 with TRBJ1-5; D remains ambiguous. The V gene lost 1 base and the J gene lost 6 bases, with 7 bases spanning the gap. The CDR3 has 13 amino acids. The germline CDR1 and CDR2 sequences are LGHDT and YNNKEL (reference sequence). CDR3 amino acids: CASSQGAIQPQHF. The DNA of the CDR3 is TGTGCCAGCAGCCAAGGGGCCATTCAGCCCCAGCATTTT.

This clonotype has just a few counts. V usage is TRBV20-1 and J usage is TRBJ2-5; the match to TRBD2 covers 8 bases. There are 15 residues in the CDR3. The trim removed 6 bases at V and 1 base at J, leaving 10 bases unmatched. Germline CDR1 DFQATT, CDR2 SNEGSKA (reference sequence). In DNA, the CDR3 is TGCAGTGCAAACAACCGACGGGAGGGCCAAGAGACCCAGTACTTC. This codes for CSANNRREGQETQYF.

The chain employs TRBV28 and TRBJ2-3, with a tentative D call TRBD1 (5 bases). CDR3 length: 16 residues. The germline CDR1 and CDR2 sequences are MDHEN and SYDVKM. V lost 3 bases to trimming and J lost 2 bases, with 15 bases between them. The CDR3 here is CASSFSGQGYTDTQYF. The CDR3 DNA sequence: TGTGCCAGCAGTTTTTCTGGGCAGGGATACACAGATACGCAGTATTTT. The variable domain in full, with the rest retrieved from reference TRBV28 and TRBJ2-3, is DVKVTQSSRYLVKRTGEKVFLECVQDMDHENMFWYRQDPGLGLRLIYFSYDVKMKEKGDIPEGYSVSREKKERFSLILESASTNQTSMYLCASSFSGQGYTDTQYFGPGTRLTVL.

This clonotype appeared a few times. This chain connects TRBV7-2 to TRBJ2-7; no clear D. Germline CDR1 and CDR2: SGHTA and FQGNSA. The V end was cut by 6 bases, the J end by 6 bases, with 12 bases between. The CDR3 runs 12 residues. For the CDR3, the DNA is TGTGCCAGCAGTCTAGGGTCCAGCGAGCAGTACTTC. Encoded protein: CASSLGSSEQYF.

This clonotype showed up many times. The chain has TRBV4-2 and TRBJ2-7; D remains ambiguous. The CDR3 has 14 residues. Germline V gene data show CDR1 as LGHNA and CDR2 as YNFKEQ. V was clipped by 5 bases and J by 2 bases, with 13 bases between them. CDR3 nucleotide sequence: TGTGCCAGCAGCTCTTCCGGGCCCCCCTACGAGCAGTACTTC. This codes for CASSSSGPPYEQYF.

The V and J genes are TRBV20-1 and TRBJ2-7; 8 nucleotides match TRBD2. Per the germline V gene, CDR1 is DFQATT and CDR2 is SNEGSKA (reference sequence). The CDR3 has 15 residues. The V segment lost 3 bases and the J segment 0 bases; nucleotides outside the gene matches: 7. CDR3 loop: CSARVRSGSSYEQYF. CDR3 in DNA: TGCAGTGCTAGGGTCCGGAGCGGGAGCTCCTACGAGCAGTACTTC.

The chain has TRBV12-3 or TRBV12-4 and TRBJ2-5; 9 nucleotides agree with TRBD2. The ends lost 8 bases at V and 1 base at J; junction bases unmatched: 11. The CDR3 length is 16 residues. The CDR3 DNA is TGTGCCAGCCCCCCCACGGCTAGCGGGGCCCAAGAGACCCAGTACTTC. Translating gives CASPPTASGAQETQYF.

This chain uses TRBV10-2 with TRBJ1-2; tentatively, D is TRBD1 (6 bases). Trimming took off 7 bases at V and 8 bases at J, with 14 bases between the two ends. Germline V gene sequence: CDR1 WSHSY, CDR2 SAAADI. The CDR3 length is 12 residues. CDR3: CASIGGWGGYTF. As DNA, the CDR3 is TGCGCCAGCATAGGGGGTTGGGGCGGCTACACCTTC.

This clonotype was seen more than once but under ten times. The gene calls are TRBV2 and TRBJ2-2; TRBD2 is a possible D gene (5 bases). Germline V CDR1 and CDR2: SNHLY, FYNNEI. V lost 8 bases and J lost 2, with 18 bases in between. The CDR3 contains 16 residues. The CDR3 is CASEVDGSANTGELFF. CDR3 bases: TGTGCCAGCGAAGTGGATGGGAGCGCTAACACCGGGGAGCTGTTTTTT.

The CDR3 loop is CASSLSVTISPLHF. DNA for the CDR3: TGTGCCAGCAGTTTATCAGTCACGATTTCACCCCTCCACTTT. The J gene is TRBJ1-6, the V gene TRBV28; no firm D call. Between the trimmed V and J ends, which lost 1 base and 9 bases, there was a span of 10 bases. Germline V lookup: CDR1 MDHEN, CDR2 SYDVKM. The CDR3 contains 14 residues.